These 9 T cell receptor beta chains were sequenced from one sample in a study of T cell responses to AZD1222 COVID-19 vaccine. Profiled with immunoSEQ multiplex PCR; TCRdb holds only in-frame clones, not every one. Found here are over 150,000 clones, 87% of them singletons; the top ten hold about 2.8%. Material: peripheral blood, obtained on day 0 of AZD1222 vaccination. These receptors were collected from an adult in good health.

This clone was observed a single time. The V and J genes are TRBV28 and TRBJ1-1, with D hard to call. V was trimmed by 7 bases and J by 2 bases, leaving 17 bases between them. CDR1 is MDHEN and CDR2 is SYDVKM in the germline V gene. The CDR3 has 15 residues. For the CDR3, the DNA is TGTGCCAGCACTCTAATCGGGCAGCGAAACACTGAAGCTTTCTTT. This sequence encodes CASTLIGQRNTEAFF.

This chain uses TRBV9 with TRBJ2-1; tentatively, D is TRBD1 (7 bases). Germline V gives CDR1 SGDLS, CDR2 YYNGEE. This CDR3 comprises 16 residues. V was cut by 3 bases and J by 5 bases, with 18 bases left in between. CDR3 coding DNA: TGTGCCAGCAGCGACGACGGGGGACAGCCCAACAATGAGCAGTTCTTC. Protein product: CASSDDGGQPNNEQFF. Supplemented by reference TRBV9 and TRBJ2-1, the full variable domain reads DSGVTQTPKHLITATGQRVTLRCSPRSGDLSVYWYQQSLDQGLQFLIQYYNGEERAKGNILERFSAQQFPDLHSELNLSSLELGDSALYFCASSDDGGQPNNEQFFGPGTRLTVL.

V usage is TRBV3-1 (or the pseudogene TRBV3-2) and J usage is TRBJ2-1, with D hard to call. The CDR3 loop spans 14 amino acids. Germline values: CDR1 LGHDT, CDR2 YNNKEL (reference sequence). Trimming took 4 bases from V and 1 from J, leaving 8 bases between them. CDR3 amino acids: CASSLQSSYNEQFF. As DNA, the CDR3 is TGTGCCAGCAGCCTCCAATCTTCCTACAATGAGCAGTTCTTC.

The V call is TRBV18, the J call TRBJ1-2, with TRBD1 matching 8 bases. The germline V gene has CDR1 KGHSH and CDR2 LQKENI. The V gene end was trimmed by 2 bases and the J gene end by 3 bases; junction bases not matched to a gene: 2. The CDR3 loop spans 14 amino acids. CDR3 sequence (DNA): TGTGCCAGCTCACCATCGACAGGGGACTATGGCTACACCTTC. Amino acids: CASSPSTGDYGYTF. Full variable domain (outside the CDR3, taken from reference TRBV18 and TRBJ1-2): NAGVMQNPRHLVRRRGQEARLRCSPMKGHSHVYWYRQLPEEGLKFMVYLQKENIIDESGMPKERFSAEFPKEGPSILRIQQVVRGDSAAYFCASSPSTGDYGYTFGSGTRLTVV.

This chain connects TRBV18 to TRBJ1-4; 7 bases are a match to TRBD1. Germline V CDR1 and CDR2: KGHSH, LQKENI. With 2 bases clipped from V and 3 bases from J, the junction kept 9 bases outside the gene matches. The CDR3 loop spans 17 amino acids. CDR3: CASSPSTDRSSNEKLFF. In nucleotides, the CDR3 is TGTGCCAGCTCACCATCAACGGACAGGAGCTCTAATGAAAAACTGTTTTTT. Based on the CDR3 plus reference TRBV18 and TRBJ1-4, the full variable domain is NAGVMQNPRHLVRRRGQEARLRCSPMKGHSHVYWYRQLPEEGLKFMVYLQKENIIDESGMPKERFSAEFPKEGPSILRIQQVVRGDSAAYFCASSPSTDRSSNEKLFFGSGTQLSVL.

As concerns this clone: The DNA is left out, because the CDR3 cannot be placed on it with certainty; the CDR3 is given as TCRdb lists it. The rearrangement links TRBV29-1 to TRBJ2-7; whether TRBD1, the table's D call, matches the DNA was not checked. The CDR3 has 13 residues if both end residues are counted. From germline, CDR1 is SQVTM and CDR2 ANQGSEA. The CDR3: CSVAPAGLYEQYF.

The CDR3 DNA follows: TGTGCCAGCAGTCTGGGACAGGCCTCCTACAATGAGCAGTTCTTC. This gives the protein CASSLGQASYNEQFF. The V gene is TRBV6-5, the J gene TRBJ2-1; 8 nucleotides match TRBD1. The V gene's germline CDR1 is MNHEY and CDR2 SVGAGI. CDR3 size: 15 residues. V lost 5 bases, J lost 0 bases, and 3 bases stayed unmatched.

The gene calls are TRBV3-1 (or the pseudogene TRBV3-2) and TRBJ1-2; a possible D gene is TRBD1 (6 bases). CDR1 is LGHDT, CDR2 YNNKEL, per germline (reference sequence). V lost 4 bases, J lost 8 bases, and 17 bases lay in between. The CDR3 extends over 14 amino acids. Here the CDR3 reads CASSPAQGRRGYTF. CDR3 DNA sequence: TGTGCCAGCAGCCCGGCGCAGGGGAGGCGAGGCTACACCTTC.

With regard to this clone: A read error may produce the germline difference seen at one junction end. CDR3 residues: CASSMMSSSEQYF. The DNA of the CDR3 is TGTGCCAGTAGTATGATGTCTTCCTCCGAGCAGTACTTC. J is TRBJ2-7 and V is TRBV19; D ambiguous. The germline CDR1 and CDR2 sequences are LNHDA and SQIVND (reference sequence). This CDR3 is built from 13 residues.